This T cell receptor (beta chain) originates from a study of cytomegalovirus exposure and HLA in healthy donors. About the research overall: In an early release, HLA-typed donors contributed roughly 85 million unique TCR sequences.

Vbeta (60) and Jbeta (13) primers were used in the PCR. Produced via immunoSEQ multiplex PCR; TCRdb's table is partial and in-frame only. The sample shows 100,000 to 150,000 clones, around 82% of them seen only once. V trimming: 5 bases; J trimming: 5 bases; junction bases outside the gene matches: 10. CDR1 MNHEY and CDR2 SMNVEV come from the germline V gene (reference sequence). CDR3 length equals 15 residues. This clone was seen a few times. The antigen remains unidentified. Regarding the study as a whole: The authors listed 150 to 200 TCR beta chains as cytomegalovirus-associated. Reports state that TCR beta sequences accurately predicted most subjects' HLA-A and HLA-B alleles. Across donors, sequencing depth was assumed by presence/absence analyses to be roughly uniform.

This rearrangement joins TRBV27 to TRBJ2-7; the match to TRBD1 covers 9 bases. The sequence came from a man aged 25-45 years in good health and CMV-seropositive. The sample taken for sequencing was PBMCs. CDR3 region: CASSMTGTGRNEQYF. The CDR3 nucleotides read TGTGCCAGCAGTATGACCGGGACAGGGCGCAACGAGCAGTACTTC.